Following are 25 T cell receptor beta chains from one sample sequenced in a study of blood T cell repertoires in COVID-19. TCRdb's table, derived via immunoSEQ multiplex PCR, lists solely in-frame clones and lacks some. The sample has around 170,000 clones, about 86% seen once; the top ten hold roughly 2.9%. The sequencing input was peripheral blood. Receptors originate from a woman in her 30s with active or convalescent COVID-19.

V gene TRBV7-2 combines with J gene TRBJ1-2; D is unclear. There are 12 residues in the CDR3. Trimming pared 3 bases from V and 7 bases from J, leaving 9 bases between. CDR1 SGHTA and CDR2 FQGNSA come from the germline V gene. CDR3 DNA sequence: TGTGCCAGCAGCTTCTCGGGTCTTGGCTACACCTTC. Its protein product is CASSFSGLGYTF.

V usage is TRBV12-1 and J usage is TRBJ1-6. TRBV12-1 is classified as a pseudogene. This CDR3 comprises 16 residues. The DNA of the CDR3 is TGTGCCAGCAACGCCCTCGAGGGCAGAACTAATTCACCCCTCCACTTT. Protein: CASNALEGRTNSPLHF.

The chain couples TRBV7-9 to TRBJ1-2; D is unclear. Per the germline V gene, CDR1 is SEHNR and CDR2 is FQNEAQ (reference sequence). CDR3 length: 11 amino acids. In nucleotides, the CDR3 is TGTGCTATACACTTAGCATATGGCTACACCTTC. Amino acid sequence: CAIHLAYGYTF.

CDR3: CASKTSGGAEQFF. CDR3 bases: TGTGCCAGTAAAACTAGCGGGGGGGCTGAGCAGTTCTTC. The chain uses TRBV19 and TRBJ2-1; TRBD2 agrees at 13 bases. Germline CDR1 LNHDA, CDR2 SQIVND (reference sequence). The junction had 3 bases not matched to a gene; V was cut back by 7 bases and J by 9 bases. This CDR3 region has 13 residues.

This chain uses TRBV6-2 or TRBV6-3 with TRBJ2-2, with 9 bases matching TRBD1. The CDR3 length is 16 residues. Germline-derived CDR1 and CDR2 are MNHEY and SVGEGT. V shed 0 bases and J 6 bases; nucleotides not matched to a gene: 5. The CDR3 sequence: CASSYSPYRGPGELFF. The CDR3 DNA is TGTGCCAGCAGTTACTCGCCGTACAGGGGGCCCGGGGAGCTGTTTTTT.

This clone was seen just once. The V gene is TRBV2, the J gene TRBJ1-3, with no clear D. The germline V and J ends were trimmed by 6 bases and 0 bases, with 3 bases remaining between them. Per the germline V gene, CDR1 is SNHLY and CDR2 is FYNNEI. There are 12 residues in the CDR3. CDR3 in DNA: TGTGCCAGCAGCCTCTCTGGAAACACCATATATTTT. This codes for CASSLSGNTIYF.

J is TRBJ2-1 and V is TRBV2, with a weak D call TRBD1 (5 bases). The CDR3 is 15 amino acids. From germline, CDR1 is SNHLY and CDR2 FYNNEI. V was cut by 3 bases and J by 6 bases, with 15 bases left in between. CDR3 residues: CASSERQGSFNEQFF. DNA of the CDR3: TGTGCCAGCAGTGAGCGGCAGGGATCTTTCAATGAGCAGTTCTTC.

This chain connects TRBV4-1 to TRBJ1-1; the match to TRBD1 covers 9 bases. The CDR3 runs 15 residues. The V gene end was trimmed by 3 bases and the J gene end by 1 base; junction bases not matched to a gene: 3. Germline lookup yields CDR1 MGHRA and CDR2 YSYEKL. The CDR3 DNA is TGCGCCAGCAGCCATCCGGGACAGGGGAACACTGAAGCTTTCTTT. It specifies CASSHPGQGNTEAFF.

The chain combines TRBV2 with TRBJ1-2; D gene uncertain. Germline V lookup: CDR1 SNHLY, CDR2 FYNNEI. Trimming took 10 bases from V and 4 from J, leaving 10 bases between them. CDR3 length: 11 residues. The CDR3 sequence is CATRSSYGYTF. CDR3 DNA sequence: TGTGCCACGAGGAGTTCCTATGGCTACACCTTC. The whole variable domain, remainder taken from reference TRBV2 and TRBJ1-2, is EPEVTQTPSHQVTQMGQEVILRCVPISNHLYFYWYRQILGQKVEFLVSFYNNEISEKSEIFDDQFSVERPDGSNFTLKIRSTKLEDSAMYFCATRSSYGYTFGSGTRLTVV.

The V and J genes are TRBV30 and TRBJ2-1; no clear D. The germline V gene has CDR1 GTSNPN and CDR2 SVGIG (reference sequence). Trimming left V 2 bases short and J 12 bases short, with 23 bases between. The CDR3 extends over 15 amino acids. This CDR3 reads CAWSKETPSTMGQFF. In DNA, the CDR3 is TGTGCCTGGAGTAAAGAGACACCTTCTACAATGGGGCAGTTCTTC.

The chain joins TRBV25-1 to TRBJ1-4; D is ambiguous. Trimming removed 5 bases from V and 7 bases from J, with 8 bases in between. Looked up from germline, CDR1 is MGHDK and CDR2 is SYGVNS. The CDR3 sequence is 12 residues long. For the CDR3, the DNA is TGTGCCAGCAGTACCACAGTTGAAAAACTGTTTTTT. Translated, it gives CASSTTVEKLFF.

The rearrangement links TRBV28 to TRBJ2-7; TRBD2 matches at 15 bases. Per the germline V gene, CDR1 is MDHEN and CDR2 is SYDVKM. J lost 3 bases, V lost 8 bases, and 11 bases had no gene match. The CDR3 extends over 17 amino acids. CDR3 in amino acids: CASASPGTSGRFYEQYF. The CDR3 DNA reads as TGTGCCAGCGCTTCCCCCGGGACTAGCGGGAGGTTCTACGAGCAGTACTTC.

The chain employs TRBV3-1 (or the pseudogene TRBV3-2) and TRBJ1-2, with D unresolved. The V end was cut by 3 bases, the J end by 2 bases, with 10 bases between. CDR1 and CDR2 (germline): LGHDT, YNNKEL (reference sequence). The CDR3 consists of 14 residues. The CDR3 reads CASSHIGSNYGYTF. CDR3 DNA: TGTGCCAGCAGCCATATAGGGAGCAACTATGGCTACACCTTC.

This clone was detected once. The gene calls are TRBV9 and TRBJ1-5, with 7 bases identical to TRBD1. The CDR3 sequence is 14 residues long. With V trimmed by 4 bases and J by 4 bases, 5 bases remained unmatched. Germline values: CDR1 SGDLS, CDR2 YYNGEE. The CDR3 DNA reads TGTGCCAGCAGCCCAAGACAGGGAAATCAGCCCCAGCATTTT. Protein sequence: CASSPRQGNQPQHF.

V is TRBV4-1 and J is TRBJ1-1, with TRBD1 matching 10 bases. V dropped 6 bases and J dropped 10; count of bases not matched to a gene: 17. Germline CDR1 reads MGHRA; CDR2 reads YSYEKL. The CDR3 runs 16 residues. Here the CDR3 reads CASRTTGGASRRGAFF. CDR3 coding DNA: TGCGCCAGCAGAACGACAGGGGGCGCGAGTAGACGTGGAGCTTTCTTT.

The chain couples TRBV6-5 to TRBJ1-2; D is perhaps TRBD1 (6 bases). This CDR3 is 13 amino acids long. V was pared by 6 bases and J by 4 bases, with 12 bases between. Germline V gene sequence: CDR1 MNHEY, CDR2 SVGAGI. CDR3 in amino acids: CASRRTAAYGYTF. Written as DNA, the CDR3 is TGTGCCAGCAGACGGACAGCTGCCTATGGCTACACCTTC.

This sequence joins TRBV5-1 and TRBJ2-3; 8 bases agree with TRBD2. Germline trimming cut 4 bases from V and 3 bases from J; bases unmatched to any gene: 4. The CDR3 extends over 14 amino acids. CDR1 is SGHRS and CDR2 is YFSETQ in the germline V gene. In nucleotides, the CDR3 is TGCGCCAGCAGCATTAGCGGGACGACAGATACGCAGTATTTT. It is translated as CASSISGTTDTQYF.

There are a few counts of this clone. The V gene is TRBV11-3, the J gene TRBJ2-7; 8 bases match TRBD1. Germline V lookup: CDR1 SGHNT, CDR2 YENEEA. The CDR3 sequence is 16 residues long. The ends lost 2 bases at V and 2 bases at J; junction bases unmatched: 8. The chain's CDR3 is CASSLSMTGEAYEQYF. The DNA for the CDR3 is TGTGCCAGCAGCTTAAGTATGACAGGGGAAGCCTACGAGCAGTACTTC. Together with reference TRBV11-3 and TRBJ2-7, the CDR3 gives the full variable domain: EAGVVQSPRYKIIEKKQPVAFWCNPISGHNTLYWYLQNLGQGPELLIRYENEEAVDDSQLPKDRFSAERLKGVDSTLKIQPAELGDSAVYLCASSLSMTGEAYEQYFGPGTRLTVT.

The chain joins TRBV5-5 to TRBJ1-2; 8 bases are shared with TRBD1. Germline V gives CDR1 SGHKS, CDR2 YYEKEE (reference sequence). The CDR3 runs 14 residues. Trimming removed 4 bases from V and 1 base from J; junction bases left unmatched: 3. CDR3 region: CASSPGQGNYGYTF. The CDR3 DNA follows: TGTGCCAGCAGCCCAGGACAGGGTAACTATGGCTACACCTTC.

The chain joins TRBV7-2 to TRBJ2-7; 13 nucleotides line up with TRBD2. In germline, CDR1 is SGHTA, CDR2 FQGNSA. The CDR3 spans 16 residues. Losses at the gene ends were 5 bases for V and 2 bases for J; bases not matched to a gene: 6. The chain's CDR3 is CASSEYGTSGTYEQYF. In DNA, the CDR3 is TGTGCCAGCAGCGAATACGGGACTAGCGGGACCTACGAGCAGTACTTC.

The gene calls are TRBV19 and TRBJ1-5; D is perhaps TRBD1 (5 bases). From germline, CDR1 is LNHDA and CDR2 SQIVND (reference sequence). There are 15 residues in the CDR3. V lost 4 bases to trimming and J lost 10 bases, with 20 bases between them. The CDR3 nucleotides read TGTGCCAGTAGTACCCTCGGGCAGGGAGGGTTTCCCCAGCATTTT. It yields the protein CASSTLGQGGFPQHF.

The rearrangement joins TRBV5-1 to TRBJ1-1; D gene uncertain. Between the trimmed V and J ends, which lost 5 bases and 0 bases, there was a span of 8 bases. CDR1 and CDR2 (germline): SGHRS, YFSETQ. The CDR3 extends over 13 amino acids. The CDR3 region is CASRQNLNTEAFF. The CDR3 DNA follows: TGCGCCAGCAGACAGAACCTGAACACTGAAGCTTTCTTT.

The V gene is TRBV5-1, the J gene TRBJ1-1; unclear D gene. The CDR3 has 14 residues. The V gene lost 2 bases and the J gene lost 4 bases, with 12 bases spanning the gap. Germline V lookup: CDR1 SGHRS, CDR2 YFSETQ. DNA for the CDR3: TGCGCCAGCAGCTTTCAATCCCGGGGCACTGAAGCTTTCTTT. Translated, it gives CASSFQSRGTEAFF.

The J gene is TRBJ2-1, the V gene TRBV11-2; TRBD2 is a possible D gene (7 bases). V was trimmed by 2 bases and J by 4 bases, leaving 18 bases between them. Germline CDR1 SGHAT, CDR2 FQNNGV. The CDR3 covers 17 residues. In DNA form, the CDR3 reads TGTGCCAGCAGCTTACGTCATGGGGCGGGGGCATACAATGAGCAGTTCTTC. Protein: CASSLRHGAGAYNEQFF.

This rearrangement joins TRBV19 to TRBJ1-3, with D tentatively TRBD1 (6 bases). The CDR3 contains 18 residues. Trimming shortened V by 4 bases and J by 0 bases, and 19 bases separated the two germline ends. Germline values: CDR1 LNHDA, CDR2 SQIVND (reference sequence). This CDR3 is CASSSGQKLTASGNTIYF. In DNA form, the CDR3 reads TGTGCCAGTAGTAGTGGACAGAAATTGACAGCCTCTGGAAACACCATATATTTT.